This T cell receptor beta chain was identified during a study of identical twins. This clonotype was seen a handful of times. The antigen remains unidentified. This CDR3 has 15 residues. Germline assignment: CDR1 SGHNT and CDR2 YYREEE (reference sequence). Trimming took 2 bases from V and 5 from J; bases not matched to a gene: 8. General study results and limits: Where beta out-of-frame sequences were concerned, excess twin sharing was weaker. For cord blood, abundant beta clonotypes had fewer insertions, unlike memory repertoires, which showed none.

Template switching, a step in the protocol, added a universal primer site, and cDNA carried unique molecular identifiers. TCRdb used MiXCR to reprocess the 5' RACE reads, holding one entry per CDR3 protein. The table has fewer than 650,000 distinct CDR3 sequences, approximately 9.6% seen once. The data were also submitted as part of a second study, on yellow fever vaccine responses in identical twins. In that study: Twins reportedly showed a vaccine T cell response that seemed partly convergent and partly personalized.

The gene calls are TRBV5-4 and TRBJ2-7; 9 nucleotides align to TRBD1. The receptor comes from a woman between 18 and 30 years old in good health. Sequenced sample: PBMCs. The CDR3 reads CASSLPGTGHNEQYF. Here the CDR3 DNA reads TGTGCCAGCAGCTTACCTGGGACAGGGCACAACGAGCAGTACTTC.